The 15 T cell receptor beta chains below were found in one sample sequenced in a study of response to subunit inactivated influenza vaccine (dated by TCRdb to between 2018 and 2020). Receptors were amplified or captured by RT-PCR. The sample was run on an Illumina HiSeq 2500. TCRdb ran its own pipeline on the public reads, namely fastp trimming at Q25 and MiXCR clone calling, and kept in-frame beta chains. Duplicate CDR3 protein sequences are folded into a single record with the most common DNA and genes. Recorded for this sample are about 170,000 distinct CDR3 sequences; approximately 12% of them occurred a single time. The ten biggest clones cover roughly 29% of the sample. This sample also belongs to another study, concerning T cells expressing NK-cell markers. Per that second paper: 5'RACE template switching, by which a universal primer site and unique molecular identifiers were added, was used to make TCR beta cDNA libraries.

The starting material was CD8+ T cells sorted from PBMCs, obtained about 12 days after vaccination. Source of these receptors: a man over 45 who received an inactivated influenza vaccine. Donor details come from another sample of the same person, matched by shared clones.

This clonotype was counted a few times. The chain carries TRBV2 and TRBJ2-1; 9 bases align to TRBD2. The CDR3 extends over 15 amino acids. J gave up 4 bases and V 6 bases, and 7 bases lay outside the gene matches. Germline V gene sequence: CDR1 SNHLY, CDR2 FYNNEI. The CDR3 loop reads CASRRSSGVYNEQFF. DNA for the CDR3: TGTGCCAGCAGGAGGTCTAGCGGGGTATACAATGAGCAGTTCTTC.

The chain combines TRBV27 with TRBJ2-2; 8 nucleotides line up with TRBD2. There are 15 residues in the CDR3. The V segment lost 5 bases and the J segment 6 bases; nucleotides outside the gene matches: 8. CDR1 MNHEY and CDR2 SMNVEV come from the germline V gene (reference sequence). The DNA for the CDR3 is TGTGCCAGCAGTAACGGGGGGGCTTATGCCGGGGAGCTGTTTTTT. It yields the protein CASSNGGAYAGELFF.

This clonotype was counted a few times. The genes are TRBV29-1 and TRBJ2-7; 11 nucleotides agree with TRBD1. Losses at the gene ends were 1 base for V and 3 bases for J; bases not matched to a gene: 5. Germline-derived CDR1 and CDR2 are SQVTM and ANQGSEA. The CDR3 loop spans 15 amino acids. CDR3 DNA: TGCAGCGTTGAAGTAATCGGGACAGGGGGCTACGAGCAGTACTTC. It specifies CSVEVIGTGGYEQYF.

The rearrangement joins TRBV28 to TRBJ2-1; TRBD2 matches 8 bases. The germline gives CDR1 MDHEN, CDR2 SYDVKM. CDR3 length: 14 amino acids. V was clipped by 5 bases and J by 4 bases; unmatched bases: 4. The CDR3 DNA is TGTGCCAGCAGTCCCCGACTAGCGTACAATGAGCAGTTCTTC. It yields the protein CASSPRLAYNEQFF.

There are a few counts of this clonotype. The chain joins TRBV4-3 to TRBJ2-3; 7 bases align to TRBD1. The trim removed 4 bases at V and 0 bases at J, leaving 4 bases unmatched. The CDR3 contains 15 residues. CDR1 and CDR2 (germline): LGHNA, YSLEER. The CDR3 DNA sequence: TGCGCCAGCAGCCCGGGACAGCTAAGCACAGATACGCAGTATTTT. Translation: CASSPGQLSTDTQYF.

This clonotype appeared many times. The chain links TRBV20-1 to TRBJ2-1; 8 bases are a match to TRBD2. Germline CDR1 DFQATT, CDR2 SNEGSKA (reference sequence). The V segment lost 7 bases and the J segment 7 bases; nucleotides outside the gene matches: 12. The CDR3 has 14 residues. The CDR3 sequence: CSGRAREVLNEQFF. The CDR3 nucleotides are TGCAGTGGACGGGCGCGGGAGGTTCTGAATGAGCAGTTCTTC.

The chain couples TRBV7-6 to TRBJ2-5; D is uncertain. The V gene's germline CDR1 is SGHVS and CDR2 FNYEAQ. Trimming pared 1 base from V and 2 bases from J, leaving 8 bases between. CDR3 size: 14 residues. The CDR3 DNA is TGTGCCAGCAGCTTAGAGCCCCCACAAGAGACCCAGTACTTC. Translating it yields CASSLEPPQETQYF.

This sequence joins TRBV30 and TRBJ2-1; TRBD2 matches 8 bases. Germline V gene sequence: CDR1 GTSNPN, CDR2 SVGIG (reference sequence). The CDR3 length is 15 residues. With 2 bases clipped from V and 5 bases from J, the junction kept 8 bases outside the gene matches. The CDR3 is CAWSRVLAANNEQFF. CDR3 DNA sequence: TGTGCCTGGAGTCGGGTACTAGCGGCAAACAATGAGCAGTTCTTC.

CDR3: CASSSGQDGYTF. CDR3 nucleotide sequence: TGTGCCAGCAGCTCCGGACAGGATGGCTACACCTTC. This chain joins TRBV7-8 and TRBJ1-2; the match to TRBD1 covers 7 bases. The germline CDR1 and CDR2 sequences are SGHVS and FQNEAQ. The CDR3 is 12 residues long. The V and J ends lost 4 bases and 6 bases, in that order; junction bases with no gene match: 2.

This clonotype was seen many times. This chain links TRBV9 with TRBJ1-1, with TRBD1 as a possible D gene (6 bases). The length of the CDR3 is 13 residues. V gave up 3 bases and J gave up 1 base, with 7 bases separating them. Germline CDR1 reads SGDLS; CDR2 reads YYNGEE. The CDR3 region has the DNA TGTGCCAGCAGCGAGGGGGGGAACACTGAAGCTTTCTTT. Amino acids: CASSEGGNTEAFF.

This rearrangement joins TRBV28 to TRBJ2-7; TRBD1 matches 9 bases. The CDR3 spans 15 residues. V lost 6 bases and J lost 2; bases outside the gene matches: 8. Germline V lookup: CDR1 MDHEN, CDR2 SYDVKM. CDR3 DNA: TGTGCCAGCAGCCCCGACAGGGGGGCCACCTACGAGCAGTACTTC. The encoded protein is CASSPDRGATYEQYF.

The chain uses TRBV11-2 and TRBJ2-2; 9 nucleotides agree with TRBD2. V shed 2 bases, J shed 3 bases, and the junction held 19 bases outside the gene matches. Germline V gives CDR1 SGHAT, CDR2 FQNNGV. The CDR3 loop spans 21 amino acids. The CDR3 DNA reads TGTGCCAGCAGCTTATTCCCCTTCGGTGTAGCGGGAGACACAGACACCGGGGAGCTGTTTTTT. Protein: CASSLFPFGVAGDTDTGELFF.

This sequence joins TRBV4-2 and TRBJ2-1; D is unresolved. Trimming shortened V by 1 base and J by 2 bases, and 9 bases separated the two germline ends. There are 15 residues in the CDR3. CDR1 and CDR2 from the germline V gene are LGHNA and YNFKEQ. The CDR3 loop is CASSQVYDTYNEQFF. CDR3 DNA sequence: TGTGCCAGCAGCCAAGTTTACGACACCTACAATGAGCAGTTCTTC.

The table lists this clonotype with a few counts. V gene TRBV28 combines with J gene TRBJ2-1; D is perhaps TRBD2 (5 bases). Trimming stripped 5 bases from V and 0 bases from J, with 17 bases between. The CDR3 is made up of 17 amino acids. In germline, CDR1 is MDHEN, CDR2 SYDVKM. As DNA, the CDR3 is TGTGCCAGCAGTAGTCGGACTCAGCTCCCCTCCTACAATGAGCAGTTCTTC. This translates into CASSSRTQLPSYNEQFF.

This clonotype was picked up many times. The chain has TRBV11-2 and TRBJ2-7; D gene ambiguous. The CDR3 extends over 12 amino acids. Trimming stripped 5 bases from V and 4 bases from J, with 9 bases between. CDR1 and CDR2 from the germline V gene are SGHAT and FQNNGV. The CDR3 loop is CASSQNLYEQYF. CDR3 coding DNA: TGTGCCAGCAGCCAGAATCTTTACGAGCAGTACTTC.